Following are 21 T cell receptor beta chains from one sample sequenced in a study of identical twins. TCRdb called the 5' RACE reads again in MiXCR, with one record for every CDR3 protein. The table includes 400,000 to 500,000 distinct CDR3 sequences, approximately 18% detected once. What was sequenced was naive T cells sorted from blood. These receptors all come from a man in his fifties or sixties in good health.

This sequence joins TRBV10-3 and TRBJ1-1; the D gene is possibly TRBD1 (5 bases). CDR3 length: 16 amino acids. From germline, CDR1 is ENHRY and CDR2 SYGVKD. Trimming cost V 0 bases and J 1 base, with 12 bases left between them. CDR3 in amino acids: CAISESGARENTEAFF. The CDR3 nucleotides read TGTGCCATCAGTGAGTCCGGGGCAAGGGAGAACACTGAAGCTTTCTTT.

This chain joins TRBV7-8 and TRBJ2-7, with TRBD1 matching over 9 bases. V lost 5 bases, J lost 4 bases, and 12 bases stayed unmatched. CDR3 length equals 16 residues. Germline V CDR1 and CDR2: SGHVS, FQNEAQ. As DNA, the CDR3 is TGTGCCAGCAGCGCATCCGGGACAGGGATTCGGTACGAGCAGTACTTC. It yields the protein CASSASGTGIRYEQYF.

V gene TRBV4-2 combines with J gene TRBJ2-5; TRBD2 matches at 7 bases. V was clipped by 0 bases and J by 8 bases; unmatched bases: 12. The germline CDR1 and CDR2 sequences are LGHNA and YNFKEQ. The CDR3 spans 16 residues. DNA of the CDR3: TGTGCCAGCAGCCAAGATGGAACGGGAGGTGCCGGAACCCAGTACTTC. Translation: CASSQDGTGGAGTQYF.

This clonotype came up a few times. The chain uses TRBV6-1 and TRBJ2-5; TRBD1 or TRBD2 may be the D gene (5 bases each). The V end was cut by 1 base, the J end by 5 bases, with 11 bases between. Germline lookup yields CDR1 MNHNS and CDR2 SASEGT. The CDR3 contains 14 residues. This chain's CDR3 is CASSEGGARETQYF. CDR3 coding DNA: TGTGCCAGCAGTGAAGGAGGGGCTCGGGAGACCCAGTACTTC.

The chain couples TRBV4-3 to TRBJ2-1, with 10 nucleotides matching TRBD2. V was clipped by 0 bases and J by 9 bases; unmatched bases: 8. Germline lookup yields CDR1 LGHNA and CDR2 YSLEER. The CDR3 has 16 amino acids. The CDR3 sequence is CASSQDSTSGVSEQFF. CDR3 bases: TGCGCCAGCAGCCAAGATTCTACTAGCGGGGTTAGTGAGCAGTTCTTC.

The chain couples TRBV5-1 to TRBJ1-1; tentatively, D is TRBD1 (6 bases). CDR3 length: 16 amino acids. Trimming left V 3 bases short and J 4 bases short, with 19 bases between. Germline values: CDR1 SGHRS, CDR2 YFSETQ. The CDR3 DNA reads TGCGCCAGCAGCTGGCGCGAGGGGGGCGAAGTCACTGAAGCTTTCTTT. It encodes CASSWREGGEVTEAFF.

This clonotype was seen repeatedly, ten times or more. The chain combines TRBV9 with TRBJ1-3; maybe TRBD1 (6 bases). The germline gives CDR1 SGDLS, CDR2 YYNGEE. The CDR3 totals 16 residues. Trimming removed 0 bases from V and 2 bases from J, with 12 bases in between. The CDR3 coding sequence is TGTGCCAGCAGCGTAGCTACAGGGTGGACTGGAAACACCATATATTTT. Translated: CASSVATGWTGNTIYF.

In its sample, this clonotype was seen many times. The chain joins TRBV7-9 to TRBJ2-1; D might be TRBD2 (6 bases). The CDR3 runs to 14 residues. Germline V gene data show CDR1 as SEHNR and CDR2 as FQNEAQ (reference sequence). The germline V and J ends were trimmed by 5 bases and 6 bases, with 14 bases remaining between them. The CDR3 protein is CASSQGLSFNEQFF. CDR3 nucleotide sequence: TGTGCCAGCAGCCAGGGACTGAGCTTCAATGAGCAGTTCTTC. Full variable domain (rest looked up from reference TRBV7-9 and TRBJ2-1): DTGVSQNPRHKITKRGQNVTFRCDPISEHNRLYWYRQTLGQGPEFLTYFQNEAQLEKSRLLSDRFSAERPKGSFSTLEIQRTEQGDSAMYLCASSQGLSFNEQFFGPGTRLTVL.

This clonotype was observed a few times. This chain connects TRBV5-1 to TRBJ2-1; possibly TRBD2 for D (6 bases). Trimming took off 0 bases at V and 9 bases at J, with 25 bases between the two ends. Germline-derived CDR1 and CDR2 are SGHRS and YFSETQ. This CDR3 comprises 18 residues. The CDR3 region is CASSLGPRTRRGNSEQFF. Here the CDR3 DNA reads TGCGCCAGCAGCTTGGGCCCTAGAACTAGGCGGGGCAATAGTGAGCAGTTCTTC.

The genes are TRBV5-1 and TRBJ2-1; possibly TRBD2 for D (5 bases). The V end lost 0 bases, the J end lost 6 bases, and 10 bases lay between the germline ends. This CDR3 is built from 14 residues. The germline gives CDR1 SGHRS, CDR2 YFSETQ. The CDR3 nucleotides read TGCGCCAGCAGCTTGGTGCGGAGCGGCAATGAGCAGTTCTTC. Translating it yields CASSLVRSGNEQFF.

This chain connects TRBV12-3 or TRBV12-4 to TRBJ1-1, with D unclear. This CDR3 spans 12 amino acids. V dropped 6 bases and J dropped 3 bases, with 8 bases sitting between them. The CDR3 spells CASRDSYTEAFF. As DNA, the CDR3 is TGTGCCAGCAGAGACTCGTACACTGAAGCTTTCTTT.

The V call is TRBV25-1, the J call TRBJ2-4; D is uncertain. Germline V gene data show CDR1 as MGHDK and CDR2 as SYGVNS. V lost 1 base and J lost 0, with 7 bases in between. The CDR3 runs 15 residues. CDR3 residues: CASSEFGVAKNIQYF. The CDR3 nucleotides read TGTGCCAGCAGTGAATTTGGGGTAGCCAAAAACATTCAGTACTTC. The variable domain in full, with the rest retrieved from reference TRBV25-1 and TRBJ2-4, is EADIYQTPRYLVIGTGKKITLECSQTMGHDKMYWYQQDPGMELHLIHYSYGVNSTEKGDLSSESTVSRIRTEHFPLTLESARPSHTSQYLCASSEFGVAKNIQYFGAGTRLSVL.

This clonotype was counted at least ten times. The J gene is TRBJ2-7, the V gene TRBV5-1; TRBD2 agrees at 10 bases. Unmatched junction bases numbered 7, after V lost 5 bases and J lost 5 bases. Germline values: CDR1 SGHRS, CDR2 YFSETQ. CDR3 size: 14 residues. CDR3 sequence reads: CASRFGLAVDEQYF. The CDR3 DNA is TGCGCCAGCAGGTTCGGACTAGCGGTCGACGAGCAGTACTTC.

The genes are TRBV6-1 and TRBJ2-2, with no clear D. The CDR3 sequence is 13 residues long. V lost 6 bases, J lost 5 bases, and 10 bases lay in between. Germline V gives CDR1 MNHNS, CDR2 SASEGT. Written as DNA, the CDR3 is TGTGCCAGCAGAAAACCCTCGACCGGGGAGCTGTTTTTT. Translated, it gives CASRKPSTGELFF.

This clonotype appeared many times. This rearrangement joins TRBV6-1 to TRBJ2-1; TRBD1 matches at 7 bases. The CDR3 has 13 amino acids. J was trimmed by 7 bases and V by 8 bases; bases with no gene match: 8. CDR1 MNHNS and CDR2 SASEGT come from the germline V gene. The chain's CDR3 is CASGRQGSNEQFF. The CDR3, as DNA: TGTGCCAGCGGACGACAGGGTTCGAATGAGCAGTTCTTC.

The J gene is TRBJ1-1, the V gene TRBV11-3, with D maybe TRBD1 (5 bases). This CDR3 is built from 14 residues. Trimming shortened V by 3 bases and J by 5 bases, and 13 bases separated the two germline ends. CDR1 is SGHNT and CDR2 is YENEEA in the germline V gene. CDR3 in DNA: TGTGCCAGCAGCTTGGGGAGGGGTTGGACTGAAGCTTTCTTT. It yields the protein CASSLGRGWTEAFF.

In DNA, the CDR3 is TGCGCCAGCAGCCAAGGCAGGGGTTGGGGAGAGCAGTACTTC. It is translated as CASSQGRGWGEQYF. The genes are TRBV4-3 and TRBJ2-7, with D possibly matching TRBD1 (6 bases). This CDR3 has 14 amino acids. V lost 1 base and J 7 bases, leaving 14 bases between the germline ends. Germline V gene lookup returns CDR1 LGHNA and CDR2 YSLEER.

The CDR3 protein is CASAGEGYTEAFF. In nucleotides, the CDR3 is TGTGCCAGCGCGGGGGAGGGCTACACTGAAGCTTTCTTT. The genes are TRBV6-1 and TRBJ1-1; a possible D gene is TRBD1 (5 bases). V was cut by 8 bases and J by 3 bases, with 13 bases left in between. The CDR3 has 13 amino acids. Germline V lookup: CDR1 MNHNS, CDR2 SASEGT.

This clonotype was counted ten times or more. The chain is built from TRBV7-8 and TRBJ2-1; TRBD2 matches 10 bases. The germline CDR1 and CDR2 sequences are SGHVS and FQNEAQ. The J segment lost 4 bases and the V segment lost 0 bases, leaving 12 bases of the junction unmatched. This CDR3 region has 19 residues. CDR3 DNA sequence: TGTGCCAGCAGCTTAGCGCGTCTAGCGGGAGAGGGGATATACAATGAGCAGTTCTTC. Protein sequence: CASSLARLAGEGIYNEQFF. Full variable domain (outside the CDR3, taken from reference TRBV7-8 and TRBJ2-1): GAGVSQSPRYKVAKRGQDVALRCDPISGHVSLFWYQQALGQGPEFLTYFQNEAQLDKSGLPSDRFFAERPEGSVSTLKIQRTQQEDSAVYLCASSLARLAGEGIYNEQFFGPGTRLTVL.

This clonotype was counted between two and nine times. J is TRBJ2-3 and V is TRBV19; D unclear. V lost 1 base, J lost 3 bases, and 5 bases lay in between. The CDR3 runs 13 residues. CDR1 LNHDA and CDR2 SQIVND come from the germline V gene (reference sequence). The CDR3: CASSIVWTDTQYF. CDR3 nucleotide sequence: TGTGCCAGTAGTATAGTCTGGACAGATACGCAGTATTTT. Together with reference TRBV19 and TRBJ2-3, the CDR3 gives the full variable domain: DGGITQSPKYLFRKEGQNVTLSCEQNLNHDAMYWYRQDPGQGLRLIYYSQIVNDFQKGDIAEGYSVSREKKESFPLTVTSAQKNPTAFYLCASSIVWTDTQYFGPGTRLTVL.

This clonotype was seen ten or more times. The CDR3 region is CASSEGQGFNYGYTF. The CDR3 DNA reads TGTGCCAGCAGCGAGGGACAGGGTTTTAACTATGGCTACACCTTC. The chain links TRBV4-2 to TRBJ1-2, with 9 positions matching TRBD1. The CDR3 is 15 residues long. Germline V gene data show CDR1 as LGHNA and CDR2 as YNFKEQ. Trimming removed 5 bases from V and 1 base from J; junction bases left unmatched: 5.